Sequencing of this T cell receptor beta chain was carried out in a study of spatial heterogeneity in lung cancer. Time point reported: blood at routine non-recurrence follow-up after resection. The sequenced material consisted of unsorted whole RNA from tumor, nontumor lung or frozen PBMC. MiXCR was run by TCRdb on the 5' RACE reads, yielding one entry per CDR3 protein. The sample lists fewer than 60,000 distinct CDR3 sequences, around 7% occurring once. This clonotype was seen at least ten times. The sample in question was PBMCs, obtained at follow-up. This clonotype was sampled from a female donor with early-stage non-small cell lung cancer.

CDR3 bases: TGTGCCAGCAGCATTACGACAAGGGCCCTCAGAAGTGAGCAGTTCTTC. This sequence encodes CASSITTRALRSEQFF. The chain joins TRBV3-1 to TRBJ2-1; D is unresolved. The CDR3 spans 16 residues. In germline, CDR1 is LGHDT, CDR2 YNNKEL (reference sequence). Between the trimmed V and J ends, which lost 5 bases and 9 bases, there was a span of 23 bases.